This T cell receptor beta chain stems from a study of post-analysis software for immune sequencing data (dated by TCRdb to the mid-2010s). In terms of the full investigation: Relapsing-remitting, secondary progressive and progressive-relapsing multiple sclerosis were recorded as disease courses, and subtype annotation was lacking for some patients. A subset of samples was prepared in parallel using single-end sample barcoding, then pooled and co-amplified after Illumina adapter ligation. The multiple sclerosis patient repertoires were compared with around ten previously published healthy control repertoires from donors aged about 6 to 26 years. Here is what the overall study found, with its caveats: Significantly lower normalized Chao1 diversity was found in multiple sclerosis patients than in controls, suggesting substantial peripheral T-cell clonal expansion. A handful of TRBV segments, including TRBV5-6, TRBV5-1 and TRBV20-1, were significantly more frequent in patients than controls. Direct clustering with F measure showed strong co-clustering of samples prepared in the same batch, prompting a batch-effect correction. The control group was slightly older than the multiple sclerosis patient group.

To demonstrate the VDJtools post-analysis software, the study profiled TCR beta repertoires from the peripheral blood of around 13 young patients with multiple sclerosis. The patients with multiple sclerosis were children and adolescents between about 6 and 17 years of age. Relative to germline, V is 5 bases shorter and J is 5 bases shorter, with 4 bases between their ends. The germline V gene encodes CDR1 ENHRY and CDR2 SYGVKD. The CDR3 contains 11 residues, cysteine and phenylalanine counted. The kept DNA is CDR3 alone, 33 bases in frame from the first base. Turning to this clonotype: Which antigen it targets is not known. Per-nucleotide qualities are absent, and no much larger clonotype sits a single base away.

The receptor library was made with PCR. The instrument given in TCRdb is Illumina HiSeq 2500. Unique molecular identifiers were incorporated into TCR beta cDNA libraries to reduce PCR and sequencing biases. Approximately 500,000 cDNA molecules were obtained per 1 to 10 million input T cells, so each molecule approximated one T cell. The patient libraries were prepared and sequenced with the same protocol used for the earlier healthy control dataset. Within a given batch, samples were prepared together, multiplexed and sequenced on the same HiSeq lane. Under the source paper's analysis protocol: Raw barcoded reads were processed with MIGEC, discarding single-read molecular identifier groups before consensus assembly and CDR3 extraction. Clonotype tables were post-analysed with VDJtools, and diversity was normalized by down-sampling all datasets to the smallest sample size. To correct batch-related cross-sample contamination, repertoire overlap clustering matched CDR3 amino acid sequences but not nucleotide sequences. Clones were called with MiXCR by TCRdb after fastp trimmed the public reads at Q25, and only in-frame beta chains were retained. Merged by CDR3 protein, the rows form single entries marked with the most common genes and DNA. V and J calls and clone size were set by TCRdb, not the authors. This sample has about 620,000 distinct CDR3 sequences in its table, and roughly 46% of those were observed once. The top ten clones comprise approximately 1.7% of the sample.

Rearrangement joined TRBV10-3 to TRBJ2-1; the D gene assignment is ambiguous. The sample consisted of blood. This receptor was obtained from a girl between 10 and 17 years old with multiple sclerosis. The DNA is TGTGCCATCAGTATCGACAATGAGCAGTTCTTC. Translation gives CAISIDNEQFF.